This TCR beta chain was retrieved from a study of T cells in Graves' hyperthyroidism and ophthalmopathy. The CDR3 spans 13 residues. CDR1 and CDR2 from the germline V gene are MNHNS and SASEGT. The V end was cut by 5 bases, the J end by 5 bases, with 12 bases between. RNA transcripts gave rise to amplified TCR beta CDR3 regions. The study used the HTBI primer set for a first-round RT-PCR of the TCR CDR3. TCRdb reanalysed the multiplex PCR reads using MiXCR and keeps one entry per CDR3 protein. This sample has around 340,000 distinct CDR3 sequences, with 21% found just once. This clonotype was detected ten times or more. On the basis of clinical symptoms, serum thyroxine and TRAb, thyroid ultrasound and orbital computed tomography, diagnoses were made. Using more than 7.5 ml of fresh peripheral blood, PBMCs were prepared.

The sequence came from a woman in her 50s with Graves' hyperthyroidism. V is TRBV6-1 and J is TRBJ2-5, with D perhaps matching TRBD1 (6 bases). Material for sequencing was blood. CDR3 in DNA: TGTGCCAGCAGTACAGGGTTGGGGGAGACCCAGTACTTC. Translating it yields CASSTGLGETQYF.